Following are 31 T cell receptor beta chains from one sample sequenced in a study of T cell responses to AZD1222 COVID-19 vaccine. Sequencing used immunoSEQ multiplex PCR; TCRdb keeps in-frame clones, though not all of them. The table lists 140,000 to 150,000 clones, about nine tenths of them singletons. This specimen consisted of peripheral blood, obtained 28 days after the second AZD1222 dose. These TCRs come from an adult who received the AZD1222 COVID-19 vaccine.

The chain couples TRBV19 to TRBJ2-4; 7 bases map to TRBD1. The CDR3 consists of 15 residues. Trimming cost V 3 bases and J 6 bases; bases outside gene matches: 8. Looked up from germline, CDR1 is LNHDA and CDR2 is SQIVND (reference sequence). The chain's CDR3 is CASSMVSGQANIQYF. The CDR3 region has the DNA TGTGCCAGTAGTATGGTTTCCGGACAGGCAAACATTCAGTACTTC.

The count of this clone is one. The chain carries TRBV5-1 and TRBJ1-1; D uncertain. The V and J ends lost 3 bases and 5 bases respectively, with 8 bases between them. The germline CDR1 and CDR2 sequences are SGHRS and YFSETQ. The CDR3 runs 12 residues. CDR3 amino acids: CASSWGGTEAFF. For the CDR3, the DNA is TGCGCCAGCAGCTGGGGTGGGACTGAAGCTTTCTTT.

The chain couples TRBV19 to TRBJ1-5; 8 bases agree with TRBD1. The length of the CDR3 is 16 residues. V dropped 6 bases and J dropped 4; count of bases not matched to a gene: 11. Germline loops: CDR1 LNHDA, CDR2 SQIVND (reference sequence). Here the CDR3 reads CASSPGTGWGNQPQHF. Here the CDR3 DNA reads TGTGCCAGTAGCCCCGGGACAGGATGGGGTAATCAGCCCCAGCATTTT.

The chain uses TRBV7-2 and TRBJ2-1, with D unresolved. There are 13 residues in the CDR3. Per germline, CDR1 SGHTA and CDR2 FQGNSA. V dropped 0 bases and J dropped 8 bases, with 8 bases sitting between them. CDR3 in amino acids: CASSLAVGDEQFF. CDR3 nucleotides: TGTGCCAGCAGCTTAGCGGTAGGCGATGAGCAGTTCTTC.

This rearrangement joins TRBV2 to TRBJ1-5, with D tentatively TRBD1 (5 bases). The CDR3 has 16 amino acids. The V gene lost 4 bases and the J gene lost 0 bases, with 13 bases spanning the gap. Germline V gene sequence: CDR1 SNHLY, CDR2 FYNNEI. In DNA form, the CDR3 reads TGTGCCAGCAGTGGGGGCCGCACTACTAGCAATCAGCCCCAGCATTTT. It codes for CASSGGRTTSNQPQHF.

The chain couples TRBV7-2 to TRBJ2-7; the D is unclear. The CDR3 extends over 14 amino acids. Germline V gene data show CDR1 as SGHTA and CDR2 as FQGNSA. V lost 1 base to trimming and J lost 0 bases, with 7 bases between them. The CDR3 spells CASSLGPNSYEQYF. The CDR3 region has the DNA TGTGCCAGCAGCTTAGGTCCTAACTCCTACGAGCAGTACTTC.

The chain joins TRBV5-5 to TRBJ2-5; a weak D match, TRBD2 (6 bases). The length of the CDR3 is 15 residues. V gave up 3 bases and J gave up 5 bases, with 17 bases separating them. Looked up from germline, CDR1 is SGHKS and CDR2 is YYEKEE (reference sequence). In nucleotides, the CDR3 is TGTGCCAGCAGCTGGGGGAGGCAGGGTGGCGAGACCCAGTACTTC. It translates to CASSWGRQGGETQYF.

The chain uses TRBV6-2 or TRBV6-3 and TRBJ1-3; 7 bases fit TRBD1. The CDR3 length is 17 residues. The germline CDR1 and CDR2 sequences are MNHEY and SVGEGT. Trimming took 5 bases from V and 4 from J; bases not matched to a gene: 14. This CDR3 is CASSHHGQAALGNTIYF. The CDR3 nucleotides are TGTGCCAGCAGTCACCATGGACAGGCCGCTCTAGGAAACACCATATATTTT.

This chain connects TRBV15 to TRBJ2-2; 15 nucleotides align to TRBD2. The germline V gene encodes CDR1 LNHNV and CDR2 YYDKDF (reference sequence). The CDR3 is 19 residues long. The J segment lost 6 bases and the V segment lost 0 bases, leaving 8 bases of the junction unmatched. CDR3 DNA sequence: TGTGCCACCAGCAGAGATTCCGGACTAGCGGGAGGGCCGCCCGGGGAGCTGTTTTTT. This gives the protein CATSRDSGLAGGPPGELFF.

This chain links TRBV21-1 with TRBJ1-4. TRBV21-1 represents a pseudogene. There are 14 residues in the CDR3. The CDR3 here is CASSKGGRGEKLFF. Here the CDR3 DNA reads TGTGCCAGCAGCAAGGGAGGGAGGGGCGAAAAACTGTTTTTT.

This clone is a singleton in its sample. The CDR3: CASRQRGNEEQYF. The DNA for the CDR3 is TGTGCCAGTCGACAGCGGGGTAATGAGGAGCAGTACTTC. This chain links TRBV19 with TRBJ2-7; 7 bases agree with TRBD2. There are 13 residues in the CDR3. Germline V gene data show CDR1 as LNHDA and CDR2 as SQIVND (reference sequence). With 8 bases clipped from V and 7 bases from J, the junction kept 11 bases outside the gene matches.

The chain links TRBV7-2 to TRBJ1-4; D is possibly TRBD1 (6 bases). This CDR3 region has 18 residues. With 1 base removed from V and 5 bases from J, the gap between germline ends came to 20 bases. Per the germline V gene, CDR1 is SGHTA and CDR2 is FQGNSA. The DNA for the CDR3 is TGTGCCAGCAGCTTAGGCTTAGTGGGGCCAGGGGTGAATGAAAAACTGTTTTTT. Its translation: CASSLGLVGPGVNEKLFF.

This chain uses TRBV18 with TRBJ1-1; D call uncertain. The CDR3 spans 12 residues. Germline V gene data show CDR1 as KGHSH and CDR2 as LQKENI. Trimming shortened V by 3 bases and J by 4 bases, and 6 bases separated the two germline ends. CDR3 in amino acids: CASSPDATEAFF. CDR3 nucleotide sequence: TGTGCCAGCTCACCGGATGCCACTGAAGCTTTCTTT. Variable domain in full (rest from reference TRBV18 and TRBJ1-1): NAGVMQNPRHLVRRRGQEARLRCSPMKGHSHVYWYRQLPEEGLKFMVYLQKENIIDESGMPKERFSAEFPKEGPSILRIQQVVRGDSAAYFCASSPDATEAFFGQGTRLTVV.

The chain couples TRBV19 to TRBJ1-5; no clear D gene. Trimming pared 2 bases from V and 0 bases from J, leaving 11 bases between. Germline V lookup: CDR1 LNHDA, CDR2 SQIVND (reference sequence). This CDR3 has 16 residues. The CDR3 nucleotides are TGTGCCAGTAGTATACTCCCAGGAGATAGCAATCAGCCCCAGCATTTT. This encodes CASSILPGDSNQPQHF. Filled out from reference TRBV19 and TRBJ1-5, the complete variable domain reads DGGITQSPKYLFRKEGQNVTLSCEQNLNHDAMYWYRQDPGQGLRLIYYSQIVNDFQKGDIAEGYSVSREKKESFPLTVTSAQKNPTAFYLCASSILPGDSNQPQHFGDGTRLSIL.

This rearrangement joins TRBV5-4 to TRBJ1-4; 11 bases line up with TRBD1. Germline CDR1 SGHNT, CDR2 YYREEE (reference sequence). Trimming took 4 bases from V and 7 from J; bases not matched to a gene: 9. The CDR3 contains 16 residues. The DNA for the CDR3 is TGTGCCAGCAGCCTAGATGGGACAGGGGGAATTGAAAAACTGTTTTTT. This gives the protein CASSLDGTGGIEKLFF.

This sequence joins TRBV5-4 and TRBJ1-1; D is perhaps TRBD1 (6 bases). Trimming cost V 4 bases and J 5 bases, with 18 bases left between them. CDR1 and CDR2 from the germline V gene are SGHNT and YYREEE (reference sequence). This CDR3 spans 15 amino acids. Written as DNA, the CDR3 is TGTGCCAGCAGCCCCGGTCTCGGGGGCCGAACTGAAGCTTTCTTT. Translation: CASSPGLGGRTEAFF. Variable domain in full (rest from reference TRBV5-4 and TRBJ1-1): ETGVTQSPTHLIKTRGQQVTLRCSSQSGHNTVSWYQQALGQGPQFIFQYYREEENGRGNFPPRFSGLQFPNYSSELNVNALELDDSALYLCASSPGLGGRTEAFFGQGTRLTVV.

The CDR3 DNA reads as TGCGCCAGCAGCTTGGTATTAGCGGGAGGCTCCTACGAGCAGTACTTC. Amino acids: CASSLVLAGGSYEQYF. The genes are TRBV5-1 and TRBJ2-7; 10 nucleotides line up with TRBD2. The CDR3 is 16 amino acids. Germline V CDR1 and CDR2: SGHRS, YFSETQ. V gave up 0 bases and J gave up 0 bases; unmatched junction bases: 3.

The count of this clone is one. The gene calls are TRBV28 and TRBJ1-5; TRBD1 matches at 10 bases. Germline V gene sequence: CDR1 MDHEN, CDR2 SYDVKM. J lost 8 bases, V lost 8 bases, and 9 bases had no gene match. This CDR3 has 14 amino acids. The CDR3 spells CASAGTGDNKPQHF. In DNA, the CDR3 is TGTGCCAGCGCCGGGACAGGGGATAACAAGCCCCAGCATTTT.

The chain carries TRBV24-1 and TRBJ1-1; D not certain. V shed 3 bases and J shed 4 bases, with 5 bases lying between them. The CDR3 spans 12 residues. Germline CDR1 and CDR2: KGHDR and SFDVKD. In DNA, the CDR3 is TGTGCCACCAGTGATGTAGGCACTGAAGCTTTCTTT. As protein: CATSDVGTEAFF.

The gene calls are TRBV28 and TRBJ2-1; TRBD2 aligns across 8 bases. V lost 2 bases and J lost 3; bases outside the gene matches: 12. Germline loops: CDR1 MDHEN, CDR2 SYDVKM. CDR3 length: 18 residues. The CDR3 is CASSLKVGELADYNEQFF. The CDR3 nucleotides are TGTGCCAGCAGTTTAAAAGTAGGCGAACTAGCGGACTACAATGAGCAGTTCTTC.

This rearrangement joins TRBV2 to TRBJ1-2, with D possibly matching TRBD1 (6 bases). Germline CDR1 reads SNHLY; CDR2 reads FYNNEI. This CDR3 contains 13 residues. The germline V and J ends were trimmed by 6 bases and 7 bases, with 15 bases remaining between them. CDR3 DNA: TGTGCCAGCAGAAACACAGGGTACGGTGGCTACACCTTC. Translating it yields CASRNTGYGGYTF.

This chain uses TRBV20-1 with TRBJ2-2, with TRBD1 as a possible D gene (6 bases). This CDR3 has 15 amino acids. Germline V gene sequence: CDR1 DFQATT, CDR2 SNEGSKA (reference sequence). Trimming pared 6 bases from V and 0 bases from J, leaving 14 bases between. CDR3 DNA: TGCAGTGCAAGTAGGGGGACAACGAACACCGGGGAGCTGTTTTTT. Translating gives CSASRGTTNTGELFF.

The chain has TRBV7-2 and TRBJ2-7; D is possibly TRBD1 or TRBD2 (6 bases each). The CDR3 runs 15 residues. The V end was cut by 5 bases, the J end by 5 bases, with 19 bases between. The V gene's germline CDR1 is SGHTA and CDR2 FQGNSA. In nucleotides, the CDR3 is TGTGCCAGCAGCGCGCGTCAAGGGGGGCGGAACGAGCAGTACTTC. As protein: CASSARQGGRNEQYF. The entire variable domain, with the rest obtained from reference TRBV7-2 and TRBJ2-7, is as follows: GAGVSQSPSNKVTEKGKDVELRCDPISGHTALYWYRQSLGQGLEFLIYFQGNSAPDKSGLPSDRFSAERTGGSVSTLTIQRTQQEDSAVYLCASSARQGGRNEQYFGPGTRLTVT.

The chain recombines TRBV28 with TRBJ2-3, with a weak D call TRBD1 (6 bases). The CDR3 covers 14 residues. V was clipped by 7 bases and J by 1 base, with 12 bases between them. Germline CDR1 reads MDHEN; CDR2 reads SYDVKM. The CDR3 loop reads CASNRVAGTDTQYF. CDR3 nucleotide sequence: TGTGCCAGCAACAGGGTTGCTGGCACAGATACGCAGTATTTT. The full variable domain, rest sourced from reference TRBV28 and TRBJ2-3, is DVKVTQSSRYLVKRTGEKVFLECVQDMDHENMFWYRQDPGLGLRLIYFSYDVKMKEKGDIPEGYSVSREKKERFSLILESASTNQTSMYLCASNRVAGTDTQYFGPGTRLTVL.

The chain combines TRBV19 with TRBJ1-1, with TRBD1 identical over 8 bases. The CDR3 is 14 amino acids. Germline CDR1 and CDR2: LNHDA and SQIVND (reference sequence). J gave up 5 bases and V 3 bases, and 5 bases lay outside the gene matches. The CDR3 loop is CASSIGQGGTEAFF. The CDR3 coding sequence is TGTGCCAGTAGTATTGGACAGGGAGGAACTGAAGCTTTCTTT.

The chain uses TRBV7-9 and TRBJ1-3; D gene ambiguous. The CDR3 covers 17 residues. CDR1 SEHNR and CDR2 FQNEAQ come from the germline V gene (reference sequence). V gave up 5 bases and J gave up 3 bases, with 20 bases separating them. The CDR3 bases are TGTGCCAGCAGCATAAATAACCCGGGGTCTGGTGGAAACACCATATATTTT. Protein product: CASSINNPGSGGNTIYF.

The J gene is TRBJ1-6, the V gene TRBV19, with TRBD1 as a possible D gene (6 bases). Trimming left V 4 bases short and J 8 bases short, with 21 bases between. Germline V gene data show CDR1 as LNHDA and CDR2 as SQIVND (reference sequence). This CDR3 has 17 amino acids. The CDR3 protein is CASSTIQTGQWDSPLHF. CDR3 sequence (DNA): TGTGCCAGTAGTACCATCCAAACGGGACAATGGGATTCACCCCTCCACTTT.

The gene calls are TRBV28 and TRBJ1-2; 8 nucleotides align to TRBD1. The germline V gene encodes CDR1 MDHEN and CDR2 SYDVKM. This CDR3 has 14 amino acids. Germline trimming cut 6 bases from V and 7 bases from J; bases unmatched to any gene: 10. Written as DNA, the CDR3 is TGTGCCAGCAGCCAGGGGCAGGGGGCGCGTGGCTACACCTTC. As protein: CASSQGQGARGYTF.

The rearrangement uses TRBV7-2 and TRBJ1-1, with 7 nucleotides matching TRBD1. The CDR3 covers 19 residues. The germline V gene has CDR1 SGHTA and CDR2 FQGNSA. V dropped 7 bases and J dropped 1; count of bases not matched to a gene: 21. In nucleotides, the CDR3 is TGTGCCAGCACCTTCATTAGGGGCGTTTTGGGACAGTCGAACACTGAAGCTTTCTTT. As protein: CASTFIRGVLGQSNTEAFF.

In DNA, the CDR3 is TGTGCCAGCAGCCTCCCGGGACTAGTAAATGAGCAGTTCTTC. The encoded protein is CASSLPGLVNEQFF. V is TRBV7-2 and J is TRBJ2-1; 8 bases match TRBD2. The CDR3 consists of 14 residues. The trim removed 5 bases at V and 7 bases at J, leaving 7 bases unmatched. Germline V gene sequence: CDR1 SGHTA, CDR2 FQGNSA.

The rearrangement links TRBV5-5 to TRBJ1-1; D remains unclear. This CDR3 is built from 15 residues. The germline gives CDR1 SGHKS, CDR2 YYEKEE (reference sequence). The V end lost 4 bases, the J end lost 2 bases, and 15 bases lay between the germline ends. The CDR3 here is CASSPPRGGNTEAFF. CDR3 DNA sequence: TGTGCCAGCAGCCCCCCCCGGGGAGGAAACACTGAAGCTTTCTTT.